In its sample, the clone carrying this TCR beta chain was seen once. TCRdb's table, derived via immunoSEQ multiplex PCR, lists solely in-frame clones and lacks some. The sample yields 180,000 or so clones, 70% to 90% seen once. CDR1 is SGHRS, CDR2 YFSETQ, per germline. Losses at the gene ends were 3 bases for V and 3 bases for J; bases not matched to a gene: 4. This CDR3 contains 14 residues. This record comes from a study of blood T cell repertoires in COVID-19. Across the whole study: PBMCs, B-cell-depleted T cells, or T cells provided the cDNA or gDNA that made up the material.

Sequencing was done on a sample of peripheral blood. The receptor was derived from a woman aged 80 or over with acute or convalescent COVID-19. This chain links TRBV5-1 with TRBJ2-5, with 8 bases that match TRBD2. CDR3 loop: CASSWRGAEETQYF. The CDR3 DNA is TGCGCCAGCAGCTGGCGGGGGGCCGAAGAGACCCAGTACTTC.